Below, 3 T cell receptor beta chains from the same sample are listed, as sequenced in a study of patients and donors after allogeneic stem cell transplantation. TCRdb reprocessed the RT-PCR reads via MiXCR and lists one record per CDR3 protein. The profile covers hundreds of thousands of distinct CDR3 sequences, with 16% appearing a single time and over 6% taken by the ten largest. Material for sequencing was blood, either unsorted or a sorted T cell fraction (not recorded which). The receptors derive from a human donor who was either an allogeneic HSCT recipient or a stem cell or donor lymphocyte infusion donor (not recorded which). It is not recorded whose cells these are; they may come from a transplant donor.

The sample holds many counts of this clonotype. V gene TRBV12-3 or TRBV12-4 combines with J gene TRBJ1-1; TRBD1 is a possible D gene (5 bases). CDR3 length: 14 amino acids. V lost 6 bases and J lost 1, with 12 bases in between. For the CDR3, the DNA is TGTGCCAGCAGCCGAACTACAGGGAACACTGAAGCTTTCTTT. This translates into CASSRTTGNTEAFF.

This clonotype was seen a few times. The CDR3 is CSASTGGEQPQHF. Written as DNA, the CDR3 is TGCAGTGCTAGCACAGGCGGGGAGCAGCCCCAGCATTTT. The J gene is TRBJ1-5, the V gene TRBV20-1, with D perhaps TRBD1 (5 bases). In germline, CDR1 is DFQATT, CDR2 SNEGSKA (reference sequence). The CDR3 is 13 amino acids. The V end was cut by 3 bases, the J end by 7 bases, with 13 bases between.

This chain uses TRBV9 with TRBJ2-2, with 7 bases lining up with TRBD2. V gave up 3 bases and J gave up 4 bases; unmatched junction bases: 0. This CDR3 comprises 13 residues. Per the germline V gene, CDR1 is SGDLS and CDR2 is YYNGEE. CDR3 bases: TGTGCCAGCAGCGGGACTAGCACCGGGGAGCTGTTTTTT. Its protein product is CASSGTSTGELFF. Using reference TRBV9 and TRBJ2-2 for the parts outside the CDR3, the full variable domain is DSGVTQTPKHLITATGQRVTLRCSPRSGDLSVYWYQQSLDQGLQFLIQYYNGEERAKGNILERFSAQQFPDLHSELNLSSLELGDSALYFCASSGTSTGELFFGEGSRLTVL.